This T cell receptor (beta chain) was captured in a study of blood T cell repertoires in COVID-19. Study information: Acute and convalescent COVID-19 specimens originated in the United States, Italy and Spain.

Germline values: CDR1 SNHLY, CDR2 FYNNEI. This CDR3 is 16 amino acids long. V lost 5 bases to trimming and J lost 5 bases, with 19 bases between them. TCRdb's copy holds only in-frame clones and misses some; the assay was immunoSEQ multiplex PCR. The data contain about 220,000 clones, roughly 90% of them singletons. The sequencing input was PBMCs or T cells enriched from blood (not recorded which). This chain links TRBV2 with TRBJ2-1; D is possibly TRBD2 (7 bases). The receptor was derived from a man aged 25-45 years who had been exposed to COVID-19. CDR3 loop: CASSPQLIGGDNEQFF. The DNA of the CDR3 is TGTGCCAGCAGTCCTCAATTAATAGGGGGGGACAATGAGCAGTTCTTC.